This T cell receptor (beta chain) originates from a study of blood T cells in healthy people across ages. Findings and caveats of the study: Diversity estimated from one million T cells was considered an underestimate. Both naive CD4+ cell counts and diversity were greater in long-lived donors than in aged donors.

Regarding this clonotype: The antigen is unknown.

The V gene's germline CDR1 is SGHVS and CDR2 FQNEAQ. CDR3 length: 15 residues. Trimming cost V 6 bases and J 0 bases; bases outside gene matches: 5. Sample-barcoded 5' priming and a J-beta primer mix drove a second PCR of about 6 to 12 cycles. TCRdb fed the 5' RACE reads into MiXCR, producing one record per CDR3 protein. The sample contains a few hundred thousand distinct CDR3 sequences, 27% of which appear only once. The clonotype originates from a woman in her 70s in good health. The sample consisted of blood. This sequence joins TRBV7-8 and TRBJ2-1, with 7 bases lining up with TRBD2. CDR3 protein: CASRPTSDSYNEQFF. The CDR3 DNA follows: TGTGCCAGCAGGCCCACTAGCGACTCCTACAATGAGCAGTTCTTC.